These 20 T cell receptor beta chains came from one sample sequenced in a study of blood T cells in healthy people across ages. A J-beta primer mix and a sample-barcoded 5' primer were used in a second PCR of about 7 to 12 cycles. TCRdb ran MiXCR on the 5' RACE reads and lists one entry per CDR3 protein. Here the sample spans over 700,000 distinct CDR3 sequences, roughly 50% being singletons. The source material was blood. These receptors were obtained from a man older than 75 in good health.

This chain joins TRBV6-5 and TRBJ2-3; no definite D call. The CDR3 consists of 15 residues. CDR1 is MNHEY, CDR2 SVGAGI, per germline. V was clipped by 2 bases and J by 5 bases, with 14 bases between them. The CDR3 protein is CASSYGMVHLDTQYF. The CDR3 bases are TGTGCCAGCAGTTACGGAATGGTGCACCTAGATACGCAGTATTTT.

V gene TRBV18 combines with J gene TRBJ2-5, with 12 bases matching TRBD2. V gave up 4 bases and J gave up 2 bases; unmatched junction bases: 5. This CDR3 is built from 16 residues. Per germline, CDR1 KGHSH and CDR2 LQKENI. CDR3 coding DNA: TGTGCCAGCTCACTCGGACTAGCGGGATCTCAAGAGACCCAGTACTTC. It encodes CASSLGLAGSQETQYF.

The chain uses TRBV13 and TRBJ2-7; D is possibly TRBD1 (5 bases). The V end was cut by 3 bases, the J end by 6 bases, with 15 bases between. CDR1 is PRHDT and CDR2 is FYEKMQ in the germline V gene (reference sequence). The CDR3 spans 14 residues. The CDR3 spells CASSLVGVASEQYF. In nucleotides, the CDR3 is TGTGCCAGCAGCTTGGTAGGGGTCGCGAGCGAGCAGTACTTC.

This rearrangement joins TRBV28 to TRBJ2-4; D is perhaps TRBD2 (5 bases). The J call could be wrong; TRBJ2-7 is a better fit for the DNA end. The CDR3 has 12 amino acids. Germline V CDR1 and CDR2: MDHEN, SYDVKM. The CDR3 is CASSLRVSEQYF. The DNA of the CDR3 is TGTGCCAGCAGTTTGAGGGTCTCCGAGCAGTACTTC.

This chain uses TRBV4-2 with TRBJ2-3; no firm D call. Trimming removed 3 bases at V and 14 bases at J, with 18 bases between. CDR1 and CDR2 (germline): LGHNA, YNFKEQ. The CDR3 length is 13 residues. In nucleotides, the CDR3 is TGTGCCAGCAGCCATTTGTTGTCCGATCACGCGTATTTT. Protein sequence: CASSHLLSDHAYF.

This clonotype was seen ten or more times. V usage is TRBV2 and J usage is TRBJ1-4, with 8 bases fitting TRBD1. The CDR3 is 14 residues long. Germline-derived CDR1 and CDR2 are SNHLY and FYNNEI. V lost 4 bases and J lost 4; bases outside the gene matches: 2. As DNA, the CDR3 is TGTGCCAGCAGTGGGACAGGGAGTAATGAAAAACTGTTTTTT. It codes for CASSGTGSNEKLFF.

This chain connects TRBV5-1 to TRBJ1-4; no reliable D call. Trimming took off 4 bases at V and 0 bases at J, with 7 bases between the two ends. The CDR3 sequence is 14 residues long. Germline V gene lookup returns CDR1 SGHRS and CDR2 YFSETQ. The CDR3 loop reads CASSPAATNEKLFF. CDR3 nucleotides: TGCGCCAGCAGCCCAGCCGCAACTAATGAAAAACTGTTTTTT.

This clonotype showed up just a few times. As DNA, the CDR3 is TGTGCCAGCAGCTTTAGACTAGCGGGAGGGAACGAGCAGTACTTC. It specifies CASSFRLAGGNEQYF. The chain is built from TRBV7-2 and TRBJ2-7, with 14 bases fitting TRBD2. CDR3 length equals 15 residues. The trim removed 3 bases at V and 5 bases at J, leaving 3 bases unmatched. From germline, CDR1 is SGHTA and CDR2 FQGNSA.

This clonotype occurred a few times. In DNA form, the CDR3 reads TGTGCCAGCAGCCTCCTGCGGACAGGACTAGCCAAAAACATTCAGTACTTC. Its translation: CASSLLRTGLAKNIQYF. The V call is TRBV5-6, the J call TRBJ2-4; 7 bases are a match to TRBD1. The CDR3 length is 17 residues. CDR1 and CDR2 from the germline V gene are SGHDT and YYEEEE. With V trimmed by 4 bases and J by 0 bases, 10 bases remained unmatched.

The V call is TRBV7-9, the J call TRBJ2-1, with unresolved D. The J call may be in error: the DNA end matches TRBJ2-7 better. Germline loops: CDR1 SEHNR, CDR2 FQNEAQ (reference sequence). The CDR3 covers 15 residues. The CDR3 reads CASSLGGATYNEQYF. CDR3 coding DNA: TGTGCCAGCAGCTTAGGCGGAGCCACCTACAATGAGCAGTACTTC.

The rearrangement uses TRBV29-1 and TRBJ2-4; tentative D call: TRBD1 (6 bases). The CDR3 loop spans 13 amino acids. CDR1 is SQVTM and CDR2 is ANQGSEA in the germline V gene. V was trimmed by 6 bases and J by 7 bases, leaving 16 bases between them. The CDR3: CSVAKQGSNIQYF. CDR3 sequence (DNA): TGCAGCGTGGCCAAACAGGGATCGAACATTCAGTACTTC.

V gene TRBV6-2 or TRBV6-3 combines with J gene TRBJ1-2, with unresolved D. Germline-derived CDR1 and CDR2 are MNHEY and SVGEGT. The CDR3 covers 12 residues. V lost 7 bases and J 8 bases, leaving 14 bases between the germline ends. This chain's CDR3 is CASNLSAGGYTF. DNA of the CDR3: TGTGCCAGCAACCTCTCGGCCGGGGGCTACACCTTC.

This CDR3 reads CASRGDGAYEQYF. DNA for the CDR3: TGTGCCAGCAGAGGAGACGGGGCCTACGAGCAGTACTTC. V is TRBV25-1 and J is TRBJ2-7; a possible D gene is TRBD2 (5 bases). Trimming pared 6 bases from V and 2 bases from J, leaving 11 bases between. Germline CDR1 MGHDK, CDR2 SYGVNS. The CDR3 runs to 13 residues.

The CDR3 region is CASSLPRNEQFF. In DNA, the CDR3 is TGCGCCAGCAGCTTGCCGAGGAATGAGCAGTTCTTC. The chain combines TRBV5-1 with TRBJ2-1; D not certain. Looked up from germline, CDR1 is SGHRS and CDR2 is YFSETQ. The CDR3 has 12 amino acids. V was shortened by 1 base and J by 7 bases, with 6 bases between the two germline ends.

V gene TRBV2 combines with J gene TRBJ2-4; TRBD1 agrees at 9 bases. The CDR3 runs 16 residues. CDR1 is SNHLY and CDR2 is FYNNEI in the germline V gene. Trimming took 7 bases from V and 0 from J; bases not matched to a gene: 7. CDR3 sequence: CASTLGQGLAKNIQYF. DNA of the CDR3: TGTGCCAGCACCCTGGGACAGGGACTAGCCAAAAACATTCAGTACTTC.

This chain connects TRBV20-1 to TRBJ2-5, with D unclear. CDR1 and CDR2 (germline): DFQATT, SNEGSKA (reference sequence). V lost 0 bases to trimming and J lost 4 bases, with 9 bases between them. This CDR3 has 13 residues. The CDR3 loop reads CSARDLSGETQYF. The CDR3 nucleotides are TGCAGTGCTAGAGATCTGTCGGGAGAGACCCAGTACTTC.

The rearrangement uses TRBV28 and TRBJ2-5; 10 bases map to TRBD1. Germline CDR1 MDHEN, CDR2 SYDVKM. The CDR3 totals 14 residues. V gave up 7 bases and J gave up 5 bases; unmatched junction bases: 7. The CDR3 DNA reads TGTGCCAGCATTCCGGGACAGGGGTGGGAGACCCAGTACTTC. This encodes CASIPGQGWETQYF. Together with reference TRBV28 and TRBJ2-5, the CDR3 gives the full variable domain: DVKVTQSSRYLVKRTGEKVFLECVQDMDHENMFWYRQDPGLGLRLIYFSYDVKMKEKGDIPEGYSVSREKKERFSLILESASTNQTSMYLCASIPGQGWETQYFGPGTRLLVL.

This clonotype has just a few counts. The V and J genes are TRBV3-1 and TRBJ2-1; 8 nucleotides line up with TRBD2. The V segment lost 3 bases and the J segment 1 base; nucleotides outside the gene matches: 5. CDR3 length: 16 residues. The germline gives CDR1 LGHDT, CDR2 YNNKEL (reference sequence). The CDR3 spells CASSHSGGRSYNEQFF. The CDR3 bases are TGTGCCAGCAGCCATTCGGGAGGGAGATCCTACAATGAGCAGTTCTTC.

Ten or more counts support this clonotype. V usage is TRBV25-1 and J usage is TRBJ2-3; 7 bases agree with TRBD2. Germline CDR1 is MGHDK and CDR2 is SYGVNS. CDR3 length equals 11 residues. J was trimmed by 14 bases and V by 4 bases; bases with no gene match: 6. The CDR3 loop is CASSAREYAYF. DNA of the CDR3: TGTGCCAGCAGTGCGCGGGAGTACGCGTATTTT.

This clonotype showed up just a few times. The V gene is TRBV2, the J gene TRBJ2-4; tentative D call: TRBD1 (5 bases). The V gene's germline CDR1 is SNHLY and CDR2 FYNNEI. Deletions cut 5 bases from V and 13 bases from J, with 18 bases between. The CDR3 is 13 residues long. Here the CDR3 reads CASSPGLGREQYF. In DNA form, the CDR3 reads TGTGCCAGCAGTCCGGGTCTGGGGCGAGAGCAGTACTTC.